This T cell receptor (beta chain) was captured by sequencing in a study of early T cells in non-severe SARS-CoV-2 infection. Unique molecular identifier tags were affixed to discrete cDNA molecules. TCRdb used MiXCR to reprocess the 5' RACE reads, holding one entry per CDR3 protein. The profile covers roughly 65,000 distinct CDR3 sequences, with approximately 11% appearing a single time and 6.4% taken by the ten largest. This clonotype turned up a few times. The CDR3 runs to 17 residues. Germline CDR1 SGHDN, CDR2 FVKESK. Deletions cut 0 bases from V and 3 bases from J, with 15 bases between. The rearrangement uses TRBV14 and TRBJ1-3; weak D call: TRBD1 (6 bases). Specimen: whole blood. The receptor was derived from an adult who was a healthcare worker with PCR-confirmed SARS-CoV-2 infection or an uninfected control (not recorded which). CDR3 sequence: CASSQEPWPGDGNTIYF. The CDR3 nucleotides read TGTGCCAGCAGCCAAGAACCTTGGCCAGGGGATGGAAACACCATATATTTT.